What follows describes a single T cell receptor (beta chain). The target antigen is unknown. The sample comes from a study of beta chain features in type 1 diabetes. For the study at large: Patients were similar to healthy donors in age and gender (as well as in cell yields). Points from the study as a whole: Moderate yet significant TCRB CDR3 shortening was seen in Type 1 diabetes patients in all four CD4+ subsets. Healthy donors had naive, central memory and Treg TCRB repertoires that appeared less similar than those seen among patients.

Cell sorting via CD45RO/CCR7/CD25/CD127/CD95/CD27 was performed to obtain CD4+ naive, central memory, regulatory and stem cell-like memory cells. Of the isolated RNA, all was reverse transcribed, and so the sequenced material was expressed TCRB transcripts. TCRdb's copy holds only in-frame clones and misses some; the assay was immunoSEQ multiplex PCR. The sample has 900,000 or so clones, 15% to 20% seen once; the top ten hold roughly 0.025%. Germline CDR1 reads SGHNT; CDR2 reads YYREEE (reference sequence). The CDR3 has 14 amino acids. Trimming stripped 6 bases from V and 1 base from J, with 10 bases between.

The chain uses TRBV5-4 and TRBJ2-2; perhaps TRBD1 as D (5 bases). The source of this sequence is a woman in her late teens or twenties in good health. Input material: naive CD4+ T cells from blood. This CDR3 reads CASNNQGNTGELFF. The CDR3 DNA reads as TGTGCCAGCAACAACCAGGGGAACACCGGGGAGCTGTTTTTT.